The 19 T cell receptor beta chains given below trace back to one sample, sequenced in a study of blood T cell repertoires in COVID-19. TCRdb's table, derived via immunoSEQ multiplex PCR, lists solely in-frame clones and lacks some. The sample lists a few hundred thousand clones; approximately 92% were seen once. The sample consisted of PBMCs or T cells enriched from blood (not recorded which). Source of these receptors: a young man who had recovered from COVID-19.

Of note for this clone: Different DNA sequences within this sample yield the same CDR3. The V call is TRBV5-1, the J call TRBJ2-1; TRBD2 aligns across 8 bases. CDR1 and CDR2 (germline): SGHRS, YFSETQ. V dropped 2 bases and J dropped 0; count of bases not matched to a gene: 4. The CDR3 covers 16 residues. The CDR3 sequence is CASSLGGGSSYNEQFF. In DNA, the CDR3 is TGCGCCAGCAGCTTAGGCGGGGGGAGCTCCTACAATGAGCAGTTCTTC. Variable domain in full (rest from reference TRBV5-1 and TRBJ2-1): KAGVTQTPRYLIKTRGQQVTLSCSPISGHRSVSWYQQTPGQGLQFLFEYFSETQRNKGNFPGRFSGRQFSNSRSEMNVSTLELGDSALYLCASSLGGGSSYNEQFFGPGTRLTVL.

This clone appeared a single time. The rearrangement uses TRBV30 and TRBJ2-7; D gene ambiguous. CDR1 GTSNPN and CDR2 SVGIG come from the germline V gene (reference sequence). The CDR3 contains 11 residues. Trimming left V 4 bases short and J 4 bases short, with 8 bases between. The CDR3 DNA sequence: TGTGCCTGGATTAGGAGTTACGAGCAGTACTTC. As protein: CAWIRSYEQYF. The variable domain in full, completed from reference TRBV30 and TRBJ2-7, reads SQTIHQWPATLVQPVGSPLSLECTVEGTSNPNLYWYRQAAGRGLQLLFYSVGIGQISSEVPQNLSASRPQDRQFILSSKKLLLSDSGFYLCAWIRSYEQYFGPGTRLTVT.

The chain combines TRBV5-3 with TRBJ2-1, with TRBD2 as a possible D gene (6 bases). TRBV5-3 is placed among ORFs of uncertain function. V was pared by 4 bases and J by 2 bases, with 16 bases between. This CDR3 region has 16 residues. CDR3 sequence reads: CARSGDCAITYNEQFF. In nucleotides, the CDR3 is TGTGCCAGAAGCGGGGACTGCGCAATTACCTACAATGAGCAGTTCTTC.

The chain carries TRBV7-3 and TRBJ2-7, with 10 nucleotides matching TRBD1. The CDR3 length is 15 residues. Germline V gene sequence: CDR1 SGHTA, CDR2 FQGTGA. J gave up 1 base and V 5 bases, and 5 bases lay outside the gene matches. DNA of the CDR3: TGTGCCAGCAGCGAGACAGGGGGCGCGTCCTACGAGCAGTACTTC. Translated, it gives CASSETGGASYEQYF. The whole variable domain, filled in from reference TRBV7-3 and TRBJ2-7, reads GAGVSQTPSNKVTEKGKYVELRCDPISGHTALYWYRQSLGQGPEFLIYFQGTGAADDSGLPNDRFFAVRPEGSVSTLKIQRTERGDSAVYLCASSETGGASYEQYFGPGTRLTVT.

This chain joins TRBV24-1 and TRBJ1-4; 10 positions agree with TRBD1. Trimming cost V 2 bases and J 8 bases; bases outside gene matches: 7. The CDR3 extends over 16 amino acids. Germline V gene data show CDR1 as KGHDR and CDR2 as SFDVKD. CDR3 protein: CATSDSSTGGSEKLFF. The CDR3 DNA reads TGTGCCACCAGTGATTCCTCGACAGGGGGCAGCGAAAAACTGTTTTTT.

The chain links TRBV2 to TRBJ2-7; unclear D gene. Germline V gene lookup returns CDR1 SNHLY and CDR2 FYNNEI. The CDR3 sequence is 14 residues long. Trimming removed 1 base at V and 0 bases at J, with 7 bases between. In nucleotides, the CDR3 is TGTGCCAGCAGTGAAGATAGATCCTCCTACGAGCAGTACTTC. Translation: CASSEDRSSYEQYF.

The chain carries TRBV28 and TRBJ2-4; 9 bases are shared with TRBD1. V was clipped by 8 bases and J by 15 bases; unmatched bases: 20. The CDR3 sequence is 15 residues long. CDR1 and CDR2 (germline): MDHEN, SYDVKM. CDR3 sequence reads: CASSNGGQGTNLGYF. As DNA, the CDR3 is TGTGCCAGCTCCAACGGGGGACAGGGTACTAATCTGGGGTACTTC.

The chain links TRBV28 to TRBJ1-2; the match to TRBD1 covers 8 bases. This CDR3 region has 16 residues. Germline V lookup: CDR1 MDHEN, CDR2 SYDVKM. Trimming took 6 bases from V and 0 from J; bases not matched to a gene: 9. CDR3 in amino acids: CASRLQGVGANYGYTF. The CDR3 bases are TGTGCCAGCAGGCTACAGGGGGTGGGCGCTAACTATGGCTACACCTTC.

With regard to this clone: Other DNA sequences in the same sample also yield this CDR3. DNA of the CDR3: TGTGCCAGCTCACCAGGGCAGAGCTATGGCTACACCTTC. Its translation: CASSPGQSYGYTF. The chain joins TRBV18 to TRBJ1-2; D gene uncertain. The V and J ends lost 2 bases and 4 bases respectively, with 8 bases between them. Germline CDR1 and CDR2: KGHSH and LQKENI. CDR3 length: 13 amino acids.

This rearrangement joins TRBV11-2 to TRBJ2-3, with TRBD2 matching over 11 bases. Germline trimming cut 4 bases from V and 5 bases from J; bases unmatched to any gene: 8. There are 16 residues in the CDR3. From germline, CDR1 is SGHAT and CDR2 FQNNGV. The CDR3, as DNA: TGTGCCAGCAGCTCGTCGAATAGCGGGAGGGTAGATACGCAGTATTTT. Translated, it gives CASSSSNSGRVDTQYF. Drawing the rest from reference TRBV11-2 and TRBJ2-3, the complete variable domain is EAGVAQSPRYKIIEKRQSVAFWCNPISGHATLYWYQQILGQGPKLLIQFQNNGVVDDSQLPKDRFSAERLKGVDSTLKIQPAKLEDSAVYLCASSSSNSGRVDTQYFGPGTRLTVL.

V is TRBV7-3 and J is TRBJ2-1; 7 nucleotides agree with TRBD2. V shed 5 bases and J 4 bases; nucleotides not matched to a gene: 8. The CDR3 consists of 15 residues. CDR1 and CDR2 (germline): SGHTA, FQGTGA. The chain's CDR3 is CASSPGRGSYNEQFF. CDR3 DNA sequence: TGTGCCAGCAGCCCCGGGCGCGGGAGTTACAATGAGCAGTTCTTC.

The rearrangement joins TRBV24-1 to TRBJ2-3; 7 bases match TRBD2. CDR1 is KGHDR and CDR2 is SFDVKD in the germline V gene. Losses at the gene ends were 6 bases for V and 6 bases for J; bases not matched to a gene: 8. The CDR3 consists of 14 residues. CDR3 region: CATSPAGRRDTQYF. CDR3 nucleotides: TGTGCCACCAGTCCAGCGGGACGGCGGGATACGCAGTATTTT.

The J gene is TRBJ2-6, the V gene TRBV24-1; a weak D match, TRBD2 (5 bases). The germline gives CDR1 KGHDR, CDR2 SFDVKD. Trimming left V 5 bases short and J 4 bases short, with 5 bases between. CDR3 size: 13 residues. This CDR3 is CATSGGGANVLTF. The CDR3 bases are TGTGCCACCAGTGGAGGGGGGGCCAACGTCCTGACTTTC.

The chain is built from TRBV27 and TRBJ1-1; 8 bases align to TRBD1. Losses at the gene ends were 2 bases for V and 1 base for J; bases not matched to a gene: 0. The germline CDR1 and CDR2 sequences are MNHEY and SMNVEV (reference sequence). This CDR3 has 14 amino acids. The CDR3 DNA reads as TGTGCCAGCAGTTTAGGACAGGGGAACACTGAAGCTTTCTTT. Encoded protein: CASSLGQGNTEAFF.

CDR3 region: CASSRALSYEQYF. The CDR3 DNA reads TGCGCCAGCAGCAGAGCTCTCTCCTACGAGCAGTACTTC. The chain combines TRBV5-1 with TRBJ2-7; D unresolved. Germline V gene sequence: CDR1 SGHRS, CDR2 YFSETQ. This CDR3 comprises 13 residues. Trimming took off 4 bases at V and 0 bases at J, with 8 bases between the two ends.

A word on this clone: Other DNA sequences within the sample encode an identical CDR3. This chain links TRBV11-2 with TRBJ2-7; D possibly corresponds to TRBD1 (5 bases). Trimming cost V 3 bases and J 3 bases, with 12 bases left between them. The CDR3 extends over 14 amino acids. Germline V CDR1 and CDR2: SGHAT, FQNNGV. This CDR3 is CASSLGQGGYEQYF. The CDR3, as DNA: TGTGCCAGCAGCTTGGGCCAGGGTGGCTACGAGCAGTACTTC. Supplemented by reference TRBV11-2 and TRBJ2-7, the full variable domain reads EAGVAQSPRYKIIEKRQSVAFWCNPISGHATLYWYQQILGQGPKLLIQFQNNGVVDDSQLPKDRFSAERLKGVDSTLKIQPAKLEDSAVYLCASSLGQGGYEQYFGPGTRLTVT.

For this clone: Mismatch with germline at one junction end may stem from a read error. The chain's CDR3 is CARPRGGRWYF. DNA of the CDR3: TGTGCCAGACCGCGGGGGGGCCGCTGGTATTTT. The genes are TRBV25-1 and TRBJ1-5; D is perhaps TRBD1 (6 bases). Germline V gene sequence: CDR1 MGHDK, CDR2 SYGVNS. This CDR3 is 11 amino acids long.

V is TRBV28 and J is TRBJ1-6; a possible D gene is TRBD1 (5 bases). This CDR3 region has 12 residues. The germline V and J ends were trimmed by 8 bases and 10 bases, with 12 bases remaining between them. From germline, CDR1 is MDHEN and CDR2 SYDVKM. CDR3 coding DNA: TGTGCCAGCGTCCAGGGATCCTCACCCCTCCACTTT. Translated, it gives CASVQGSSPLHF.

The CDR3 nucleotides read TGTGCCAGCAGTGAACGGACGGACAGTATTAGCAATCAGCCCCAGCATTTT. Residues: CASSERTDSISNQPQHF. The V and J genes are TRBV6-1 and TRBJ1-5, with a weak D call TRBD1 (6 bases). This CDR3 is 17 amino acids long. V lost 2 bases, J lost 0 bases, and 14 bases lay in between. Germline V gene data show CDR1 as MNHNS and CDR2 as SASEGT.